This TCR beta chain emerged from a study of blood T cell repertoires in COVID-19. On the study more broadly: The United States, Italy and Spain supplied acute and convalescent COVID-19 samples. Sources were T cells, B-cell-depleted T cells, or PBMCs; the material itself was cDNA or gDNA.

Germline V gene sequence: CDR1 LGHNA, CDR2 YSLEER. Trimming took 7 bases from V and 0 from J, leaving 15 bases between them. The CDR3 has 15 amino acids. Authors' processing steps: Amplification of reference gene primers provided the estimated nucleated cell counts. The data were produced by immunoSEQ multiplex PCR, yet TCRdb's version contains in-frame clones alone and is incomplete. V and J calls plus clone size are reproduced from that table; the DNA served to infer D and trimming. The data contain roughly 120,000 clones, 85% to 90% of them seen just once; the ten biggest clones take up less than 2.5%.

Sequenced sample: peripheral blood. This TCR came from a woman aged 45-60 years with acute or convalescent COVID-19. The rearrangement joins TRBV4-3 to TRBJ1-2; D may be TRBD1 (5 bases). The CDR3 region has the DNA TGCGCCAGCATGGATTGGACATCTACTAACTATGGCTACACCTTC. Residues: CASMDWTSTNYGYTF.